This T cell receptor (beta chain) is from a study of technical replicates of blood from several donors (TCRdb year 2017). Of note for this clone: Its antigen remains unidentified. Base qualities were left out, and no much larger clone turns up one base away.

Library creation used the immunoSEQ multiplex PCR assay. TCRdb limited this immuneACCESS table to in-frame rearrangements with V and J called. A share of clones is missing; checked studies link under half to unresolved V genes, and the rest is unexplained. The sample data list around 80,000 clones, and 89% of these were observed just once. The ten largest make up about 0.38% of the sample. Between the V and J ends, shortened by 2 bases and 4 bases respectively, the junction contains 5 bases. CDR1 and CDR2 were assigned from the germline V gene as SGHAT and FQNNGV. Taken from cysteine to phenylalanine, the CDR3 has 12 residues. The entry retains the CDR3 DNA only, 36 bases that are in frame from base 1.

This TCR was sampled from a human donor in good health. The sequenced material came from T cells isolated from PBMCs. The chain joins TRBV11-2 to TRBJ2-5; too little of a D gene remains to name it. The nucleotides are TGTGCCAGCAGCTTAACGGTAGAGACCCAGTACTTC. It translates as CASSLTVETQYF. The full variable domain, with segments outside the CDR3 supplied by the reference TRBV11-2 and TRBJ2-5 proteins, appears as EAGVAQSPRYKIIEKRQSVAFWCNPISGHATLYWYQQILGQGPKLLIQFQNNGVVDDSQLPKDRFSAERLKGVDSTLKIQPAKLEDSAVYLCASSLTVETQYFGPGTRLLVL.